The 2 T cell receptor beta chains presented below share a single source sample, sequenced in a study of blood T cell repertoires in COVID-19. Profiling relied on immunoSEQ multiplex PCR, and the TCRdb table lists in-frame clones only, not all of them. The profile shows approximately 200,000 clones, 75% to 90% of them singletons. Source material: PBMCs or T cells enriched from blood (not recorded which). The receptor source for this set is a woman aged 25 to 39 who had been exposed to COVID-19.

This clone was picked up one time. The chain joins TRBV5-1 to TRBJ2-7; 10 bases align to TRBD2. The CDR3 is made up of 14 amino acids. CDR1 SGHRS and CDR2 YFSETQ come from the germline V gene. The V segment lost 1 base and the J segment 5 bases; nucleotides outside the gene matches: 3. CDR3 residues: CASSLISGGHEQYF. In nucleotides, the CDR3 is TGCGCCAGCAGCTTGATTAGCGGGGGGCACGAGCAGTACTTC. The full variable domain, completed using reference TRBV5-1 and TRBJ2-7, is KAGVTQTPRYLIKTRGQQVTLSCSPISGHRSVSWYQQTPGQGLQFLFEYFSETQRNKGNFPGRFSGRQFSNSRSEMNVSTLELGDSALYLCASSLISGGHEQYFGPGTRLTVT.

The J gene is TRBJ1-6, the V gene TRBV11-2; TRBD1 might be the D (6 bases). CDR1 SGHAT and CDR2 FQNNGV come from the germline V gene. The CDR3 loop spans 15 amino acids. Trimming stripped 2 bases from V and 9 bases from J, with 14 bases between. CDR3 sequence: CASSLMSGVGSPLHF. The CDR3 nucleotides read TGTGCCAGCAGCTTAATGTCAGGGGTGGGTTCACCCCTCCACTTT.